A single sample is the source of the 27 T cell receptor beta chains below, sequenced in a study of blood T cell repertoires in COVID-19 (dated by TCRdb to the early 2020s). The protocol used for the library was the immunoSEQ multiplex PCR assay. TCRdb stores this immuneACCESS table with in-frame sequences only. Part of the clones is absent; in the studies checked, under half of the shortfall reflects unresolved V genes, and no reason is known for the rest. A total of tens of thousands of clones appear in this sample, approximately 84% of them only once. Of the sample, around 28% falls within the top ten clones. Sequenced material: peripheral blood. These receptors all come from a human donor in a cohort sampled during active COVID-19.

The chain couples TRBV6-6 to TRBJ1-3; 7 positions agree with TRBD1. The germline V gene has CDR1 MNHNY and CDR2 SVGAGI (reference sequence). CDR3 length: 15 amino acids. With 7 bases clipped from V and 0 bases from J, the junction kept 6 bases outside the gene matches. CDR3 DNA: TGTGCCAGCACCCAGGGGGACCTCTCTGGAAACACCATATATTTT. The encoded protein is CASTQGDLSGNTIYF.

The J gene is TRBJ2-2, the V gene TRBV7-9; a possible D gene is TRBD1 (6 bases). The CDR3 sequence is 15 residues long. Per germline, CDR1 SEHNR and CDR2 FQNEAQ (reference sequence). V was shortened by 4 bases and J by 5 bases, with 14 bases between the two germline ends. The CDR3 loop reads CASSSLLQGTGELFF. CDR3 coding DNA: TGTGCCAGCAGCTCTCTCCTCCAGGGGACCGGGGAGCTGTTTTTT.

The chain couples TRBV3-1 (or the pseudogene TRBV3-2) to TRBJ2-5, with D tentatively TRBD2 (6 bases). This CDR3 contains 15 residues. The V and J ends lost 4 bases and 7 bases respectively, with 19 bases between them. Germline V gene data show CDR1 as LGHDT and CDR2 as YNNKEL (reference sequence). The CDR3 nucleotides read TGTGCCAGCAGCCCCGGACGGGGACTCTCTGCGACCCAGTACTTC. This gives the protein CASSPGRGLSATQYF.

As for this clone: Germline and junction disagree at one end, which may indicate a read error. The V and J genes are TRBV15 and TRBJ2-5; TRBD1 agrees at 8 bases. The germline V gene encodes CDR1 LNHNV and CDR2 YYDKDF (reference sequence). This CDR3 spans 15 amino acids. Here the CDR3 reads CAISNSPGGGETQYF. CDR3 DNA sequence: TGTGCCATCAGCAACTCCCCAGGGGGCGGAGAGACCCAGTACTTC.

The CDR3 loop reads CASSPNVVNTEAFF. CDR3 bases: TGTGCCAGCAGCCCGAACGTAGTGAACACTGAAGCTTTCTTT. The chain uses TRBV14 and TRBJ1-1; D is uncertain. V lost 4 bases and J lost 0, with 9 bases in between. The germline gives CDR1 SGHDN, CDR2 FVKESK. This CDR3 contains 14 residues.

Written as DNA, the CDR3 is TGCGCCAGCAGCCAAGAGCTAGCGGGATACGAGCAGTACTTC. Encoded protein: CASSQELAGYEQYF. J is TRBJ2-7 and V is TRBV4-3; 9 bases agree with TRBD2. The CDR3 is 14 residues long. J lost 4 bases, V lost 0 bases, and 1 base had no gene match. Germline V gene data show CDR1 as LGHNA and CDR2 as YSLEER.

This chain links TRBV2 with TRBJ1-1; D is perhaps TRBD1 (5 bases). V lost 7 bases and J 1 base, leaving 16 bases between the germline ends. CDR3 length: 15 amino acids. Germline CDR1 is SNHLY and CDR2 is FYNNEI. CDR3 nucleotides: TGTGCCAGCAAGTCCGAAAGGGGTCGGAACACTGAAGCTTTCTTT. Amino acid sequence: CASKSERGRNTEAFF.

The CDR3 sequence is CASSYQGHAFF. DNA of the CDR3: TGTGCCAGCAGTTATCAGGGGCACGCTTTCTTT. The chain employs TRBV6-5 and TRBJ1-1; D might be TRBD1 (6 bases). V lost 3 bases, J lost 11 bases, and 10 bases lay in between. This CDR3 is 11 amino acids long. Germline CDR1 and CDR2: MNHEY and SVGAGI.

The chain joins TRBV7-9 to TRBJ2-5, with 7 nucleotides matching TRBD2. The CDR3 covers 14 residues. Unmatched junction bases numbered 5, after V lost 4 bases and J lost 3 bases. Germline CDR1 SEHNR, CDR2 FQNEAQ (reference sequence). The CDR3 loop is CASSSMGGKETQYF. The CDR3 DNA sequence: TGTGCCAGCAGCTCCATGGGGGGGAAAGAGACCCAGTACTTC.

This chain joins TRBV3-1 (or the pseudogene TRBV3-2) and TRBJ2-5; the match to TRBD2 covers 7 bases. Trimming took 4 bases from V and 7 from J; bases not matched to a gene: 12. The CDR3 has 15 residues. Germline V CDR1 and CDR2: LGHDT, YNNKEL (reference sequence). This chain's CDR3 is CASSPNRPGGPTQYF. CDR3 sequence (DNA): TGTGCCAGCAGCCCTAATAGGCCGGGGGGTCCGACCCAGTACTTC.

The chain links TRBV6-5 to TRBJ2-3; TRBD2 aligns across 7 bases. Germline trimming cut 0 bases from V and 1 base from J; bases unmatched to any gene: 1. Looked up from germline, CDR1 is MNHEY and CDR2 is SVGAGI. CDR3 length equals 15 residues. The CDR3 here is CASSYSAGGTDTQYF. In nucleotides, the CDR3 is TGTGCCAGCAGTTACTCCGCGGGGGGCACAGATACGCAGTATTTT.

V usage is TRBV19 and J usage is TRBJ1-5; the match to TRBD1 covers 9 bases. CDR1 LNHDA and CDR2 SQIVND come from the germline V gene (reference sequence). The CDR3 length is 14 residues. Unmatched junction bases numbered 2, after V lost 5 bases and J lost 3 bases. For the CDR3, the DNA is TGTGCCAGTAGTGGGACAGGGTACAATCAGCCCCAGCATTTT. It is translated as CASSGTGYNQPQHF.

The V and J genes are TRBV10-3 and TRBJ1-2; D call uncertain. CDR1 and CDR2 from the germline V gene are ENHRY and SYGVKD. This CDR3 has 13 residues. V was cut by 4 bases and J by 6 bases, with 12 bases left in between. The CDR3 DNA sequence: TGTGCCATCAGTGTTCGGGATTTAGATGGCTACACCTTC. It encodes CAISVRDLDGYTF.

There are many counts of this clone. This rearrangement joins TRBV6-1 to TRBJ1-6; D ambiguous. This CDR3 spans 14 amino acids. Trimming left V 0 bases short and J 7 bases short, with 7 bases between. Germline CDR1 and CDR2: MNHNS and SASEGT. The CDR3 DNA sequence: TGTGCCAGCAGTGAAGCGCCACAGAATTCACCCCTCCACTTT. Its translation is CASSEAPQNSPLHF.

The chain carries TRBV10-1 and TRBJ2-2; perhaps TRBD1 as D (5 bases). V lost 6 bases to trimming and J lost 2 bases, with 13 bases between them. Germline V gene sequence: CDR1 WNHNN, CDR2 SYGVQD (reference sequence). The length of the CDR3 is 15 residues. CDR3 loop: CASSTDILNTGELFF. The CDR3 coding sequence is TGCGCCAGCAGCACGGACATCCTAAACACCGGGGAGCTGTTTTTT.

The V call is TRBV19, the J call TRBJ1-1; D remains ambiguous. In germline, CDR1 is LNHDA, CDR2 SQIVND (reference sequence). V gave up 0 bases and J gave up 1 base, with 6 bases separating them. This CDR3 has 14 residues. The CDR3 sequence: CASSIEGRNTEAFF. In DNA, the CDR3 is TGTGCCAGTAGTATAGAGGGCCGGAACACTGAAGCTTTCTTT.

The chain uses TRBV4-3 and TRBJ2-2; TRBD2 agrees at 12 bases. The CDR3 loop spans 17 amino acids. Germline assignment: CDR1 LGHNA and CDR2 YSLEER. The trim removed 4 bases at V and 7 bases at J, leaving 10 bases unmatched. The CDR3 nucleotides are TGCGCCAGCAGCCGGAATCTAGCGGGGGGGCCCCGCGGGGAGCTGTTTTTT. Amino acids: CASSRNLAGGPRGELFF.

The V gene is TRBV12-3 or TRBV12-4, the J gene TRBJ2-2; no definite D call. Trimming pared 2 bases from V and 5 bases from J, leaving 6 bases between. This CDR3 has 13 amino acids. The chain's CDR3 is CASSLRETGELFF. In nucleotides, the CDR3 is TGTGCCAGCAGTTTAAGAGAAACCGGGGAGCTGTTTTTT.

The V gene is TRBV21-1, the J gene TRBJ1-6. TRBV21-1 is recorded as a pseudogene. The CDR3 is made up of 15 amino acids. Here the CDR3 reads CASSKVGGSGAPLHF. CDR3 DNA sequence: TGTGCCAGCAGCAAAGTAGGAGGATCCGGAGCACCCCTCCACTTT.

This clone has just one count. The V and J genes are TRBV27 and TRBJ2-5; D is perhaps TRBD2 (5 bases). The CDR3 spans 14 residues. The V gene's germline CDR1 is MNHEY and CDR2 SMNVEV (reference sequence). The V end was cut by 1 base, the J end by 5 bases, with 11 bases between. CDR3 bases: TGTGCCAGCAGTTTATTGGGGTCGGGGGAGACCCAGTACTTC. Protein product: CASSLLGSGETQYF.

The chain is built from TRBV5-1 and TRBJ1-2, with 8 positions matching TRBD1. The CDR3 is made up of 15 amino acids. V was clipped by 5 bases and J by 0 bases; unmatched bases: 6. Germline values: CDR1 SGHRS, CDR2 YFSETQ. In nucleotides, the CDR3 is TGCGCCAGCAGTTTCGGACAGGGCCCTAACTATGGCTACACCTTC. Protein: CASSFGQGPNYGYTF.

The chain recombines TRBV5-1 with TRBJ1-5; D perhaps matches TRBD1 (5 bases). CDR1 SGHRS and CDR2 YFSETQ come from the germline V gene. CDR3 size: 14 residues. Between the trimmed V and J ends, which lost 5 bases and 0 bases, there was a span of 9 bases. DNA for the CDR3: TGCGCCAGCAGTGAAGGGGATAGCAATCAGCCCCAGCATTTT. Translated: CASSEGDSNQPQHF.

The chain has TRBV5-1 and TRBJ1-6, with 7 bases that match TRBD1. After removal of 4 bases from V and 13 bases from J, the junction contained 11 bases not matched to a gene. CDR3 length equals 14 residues. CDR1 is SGHRS, CDR2 YFSETQ, per germline. The CDR3 bases are TGCGCCAGCAGCACCGGGACAGCTAACTTTCCCCTCCACTTT. Translated, it gives CASSTGTANFPLHF. Looking up the rest from reference TRBV5-1 and TRBJ1-6 gives the full variable domain: KAGVTQTPRYLIKTRGQQVTLSCSPISGHRSVSWYQQTPGQGLQFLFEYFSETQRNKGNFPGRFSGRQFSNSRSEMNVSTLELGDSALYLCASSTGTANFPLHFGNGTRLTVT.

The chain couples TRBV4-1 to TRBJ2-5; 7 positions match TRBD1. The germline CDR1 and CDR2 sequences are MGHRA and YSYEKL. J lost 2 bases, V lost 3 bases, and 12 bases had no gene match. The CDR3 has 17 amino acids. CDR3 sequence reads: CASSHYPPGQTQETQYF. In DNA, the CDR3 is TGCGCCAGCAGCCATTACCCTCCGGGACAGACTCAAGAGACCCAGTACTTC.

The chain is built from TRBV28 and TRBJ2-1; TRBD2 agrees at 10 bases. V dropped 1 base and J dropped 10; count of bases not matched to a gene: 7. The CDR3 loop spans 15 amino acids. The germline V gene has CDR1 MDHEN and CDR2 SYDVKM. The CDR3 is CASSLFASGGPEQFF. The CDR3 nucleotides are TGTGCCAGCAGTTTATTTGCTAGCGGGGGACCGGAGCAGTTCTTC.

CDR3 nucleotides: TGTGCCAGCTCGTCCGGTAATCAGCCCCAGCATTTT. Residues: CASSSGNQPQHF. This chain joins TRBV6-5 and TRBJ1-5; no firm D call. Germline V CDR1 and CDR2: MNHEY, SVGAGI. V was pared by 8 bases and J by 4 bases, with 9 bases between. CDR3 length equals 12 residues.

The chain carries TRBV2 and TRBJ2-7; D remains ambiguous. Per germline, CDR1 SNHLY and CDR2 FYNNEI. The V end was cut by 6 bases, the J end by 2 bases, with 11 bases between. The CDR3 sequence is 13 residues long. In DNA, the CDR3 is TGTGCCAGCAGGCGTGGGCTTACCTACGAGCAGTACTTC. Translation gives CASRRGLTYEQYF.